These 9 T cell receptor beta chains came from one sample sequenced in a study of human thymus T cells. Produced via immunoSEQ multiplex PCR; TCRdb's table is partial and in-frame only. The sample has 35,000 to 55,000 clones; approximately 93% are singletons. Material for sequencing was blood. Source of these receptors: a boy under three years old with a congenital heart defect but otherwise immunologically healthy.

This sequence joins TRBV19 and TRBJ1-2, with D possibly TRBD1 on 6 matching bases. Per germline, CDR1 LNHDA and CDR2 SQIVND (reference sequence). The CDR3 is 13 amino acids. V dropped 5 bases and J dropped 4 bases, with 11 bases sitting between them. CDR3 residues: CASSVRGGYGYTF. DNA for the CDR3: TGTGCCAGTAGTGTAAGGGGGGGCTATGGCTACACCTTC. The complete variable domain, with remaining parts taken from reference TRBV19 and TRBJ1-2, reads DGGITQSPKYLFRKEGQNVTLSCEQNLNHDAMYWYRQDPGQGLRLIYYSQIVNDFQKGDIAEGYSVSREKKESFPLTVTSAQKNPTAFYLCASSVRGGYGYTFGSGTRLTVV.

The chain is built from TRBV5-4 and TRBJ2-3; 9 nucleotides line up with TRBD1. Germline V gene data show CDR1 as SGHNT and CDR2 as YYREEE (reference sequence). V trimming: 0 bases; J trimming: 4 bases; junction bases outside the gene matches: 0. The CDR3 sequence is 14 residues long. This CDR3 is CASSLGQGADTQYF. In nucleotides, the CDR3 is TGTGCCAGCAGCTTGGGACAGGGGGCAGATACGCAGTATTTT.

The chain has TRBV5-4 and TRBJ1-1; 8 nucleotides line up with TRBD1. Germline values: CDR1 SGHNT, CDR2 YYREEE (reference sequence). This CDR3 comprises 17 residues. V was pared by 4 bases and J by 7 bases, with 18 bases of the junction left unmatched. CDR3 loop: CASSPSQGAGVEGEAFF. CDR3 sequence (DNA): TGTGCCAGCAGCCCCAGTCAGGGGGCAGGAGTTGAGGGTGAAGCTTTCTTT.

The genes are TRBV9 and TRBJ2-1, with D hard to call. The CDR3 has 13 residues. V shed 4 bases and J shed 7 bases, with 12 bases lying between them. Germline V gives CDR1 SGDLS, CDR2 YYNGEE. The chain's CDR3 is CASSLGVGNEQFF. Here the CDR3 DNA reads TGTGCCAGCAGCCTAGGCGTTGGGAATGAGCAGTTCTTC.

The gene calls are TRBV2 and TRBJ2-5, with 7 bases that match TRBD1. The length of the CDR3 is 11 residues. Germline values: CDR1 SNHLY, CDR2 FYNNEI. With V trimmed by 6 bases and J by 5 bases, 0 bases remained unmatched. This CDR3 reads CASRQGETQYF. As DNA, the CDR3 is TGTGCCAGCAGACAGGGGGAGACCCAGTACTTC.

The chain links TRBV5-1 to TRBJ2-3; 13 bases agree with TRBD2. The CDR3 has 18 residues. CDR1 and CDR2 (germline): SGHRS, YFSETQ. The J segment lost 2 bases and the V segment lost 1 base, leaving 7 bases of the junction unmatched. CDR3 nucleotide sequence: TGCGCCAGCAGCTTGCTACTAGCGGGGGGGTTCCCCACAGATACGCAGTATTTT. Translation: CASSLLLAGGFPTDTQYF. The whole variable domain, filled in from reference TRBV5-1 and TRBJ2-3, reads KAGVTQTPRYLIKTRGQQVTLSCSPISGHRSVSWYQQTPGQGLQFLFEYFSETQRNKGNFPGRFSGRQFSNSRSEMNVSTLELGDSALYLCASSLLLAGGFPTDTQYFGPGTRLTVL.

This clone has a handful of counts. The rearrangement links TRBV4-1 to TRBJ2-3, with D maybe TRBD2 (6 bases). The CDR3 is made up of 14 amino acids. The V and J ends lost 1 base and 1 base respectively, with 6 bases between them. Looked up from germline, CDR1 is MGHRA and CDR2 is YSYEKL. The CDR3 spells CASSQAGGTDTQYF. Here the CDR3 DNA reads TGCGCCAGCAGCCAAGCGGGGGGCACAGATACGCAGTATTTT.

This chain joins TRBV5-4 and TRBJ1-6; TRBD1 is a possible D gene (6 bases). This CDR3 contains 14 residues. V lost 4 bases and J 2 bases, leaving 7 bases between the germline ends. Germline V gene lookup returns CDR1 SGHNT and CDR2 YYREEE (reference sequence). CDR3 bases: TGTGCCAGCAGCAGGGACACCTATAATTCACCCCTCCACTTT. It codes for CASSRDTYNSPLHF.

The rearrangement links TRBV30 to TRBJ1-5; TRBD1 matches at 7 bases. The CDR3 has 15 residues. CDR1 and CDR2 (germline): GTSNPN, SVGIG (reference sequence). V shed 2 bases and J 4 bases; nucleotides not matched to a gene: 8. The CDR3 loop reads CAWSPPARGNQPQHF. The CDR3 DNA sequence: TGTGCCTGGAGTCCCCCGGCCAGGGGGAATCAGCCCCAGCATTTT.